What follows are 26 T cell receptor beta chains derived from one specimen sequenced in a study of shared clonotypes between healthy human individuals. Measured with immunoSEQ multiplex PCR; TCRdb has only the in-frame clones, and not every one. This table holds millions of clones, more than 80% found once. Sequencing input: naive CD4+ T cells sorted from blood. Regarding subset: CD45RA+ positively selected. The receptors derive from a man younger than 35 in good health.

This clone was recorded once. This chain links TRBV5-4 with TRBJ2-3; the match to TRBD2 covers 11 bases. The CDR3 totals 18 residues. V gave up 0 bases and J gave up 4 bases; unmatched junction bases: 10. Germline assignment: CDR1 SGHNT and CDR2 YYREEE (reference sequence). CDR3 DNA sequence: TGTGCCAGCAGCTTGGGGGGGAATAGCGGGAGGGCCGCAGATACGCAGTATTTT. Amino acid sequence: CASSLGGNSGRAADTQYF.

The chain recombines TRBV5-1 with TRBJ1-6; TRBD1 is a possible D gene (5 bases). V shed 6 bases and J shed 5 bases, with 12 bases lying between them. Germline V CDR1 and CDR2: SGHRS, YFSETQ. CDR3 length: 14 amino acids. The CDR3 sequence: CASKWSGDNSPLHF. The CDR3 region has the DNA TGCGCCAGCAAATGGTCGGGGGATAATTCACCCCTCCACTTT.

V is TRBV7-8 and J is TRBJ2-7, with 9 positions matching TRBD1. Germline CDR1 is SGHVS and CDR2 is FQNEAQ. Germline trimming cut 1 base from V and 3 bases from J; bases unmatched to any gene: 16. This CDR3 has 19 amino acids. The chain's CDR3 is CASSLVSRDRVDGNYEQYF. The CDR3 region has the DNA TGTGCCAGCAGCTTAGTATCGCGGGACAGGGTTGATGGGAACTACGAGCAGTACTTC.

The V call is TRBV11-2, the J call TRBJ1-4; weak D call: TRBD1 (5 bases). The CDR3 is made up of 16 amino acids. Germline V gives CDR1 SGHAT, CDR2 FQNNGV. Trimming stripped 1 base from V and 3 bases from J, with 12 bases between. CDR3 in amino acids: CASSLGVSGPNEKLFF. The CDR3 DNA sequence: TGTGCCAGCAGCTTAGGTGTTTCAGGGCCTAATGAAAAACTGTTTTTT. The complete variable domain, with remaining parts taken from reference TRBV11-2 and TRBJ1-4, reads EAGVAQSPRYKIIEKRQSVAFWCNPISGHATLYWYQQILGQGPKLLIQFQNNGVVDDSQLPKDRFSAERLKGVDSTLKIQPAKLEDSAVYLCASSLGVSGPNEKLFFGSGTQLSVL.

This clone was seen a single time. Distinct nucleotide sequences in the sample also encode this CDR3. The CDR3 DNA follows: TGTGCCAGCAGTGAATGGACAGGTGCCTACAATGAGCAGTTCTTC. Its translation: CASSEWTGAYNEQFF. The genes are TRBV2 and TRBJ2-1; 7 nucleotides line up with TRBD1. Per germline, CDR1 SNHLY and CDR2 FYNNEI. J was trimmed by 2 bases and V by 2 bases; bases with no gene match: 3. CDR3 size: 15 residues.

The genes are TRBV7-8 and TRBJ2-1; 8 positions match TRBD2. V was pared by 0 bases and J by 14 bases, with 6 bases of the junction left unmatched. Germline values: CDR1 SGHVS, CDR2 FQNEAQ. The CDR3 contains 13 residues. The CDR3 protein is CASSLALAVFKFF. The CDR3 DNA sequence: TGTGCCAGCAGCTTAGCACTAGCGGTATTCAAGTTCTTC.

This clone is a singleton in its sample. The J gene is TRBJ2-7, the V gene TRBV10-3; D gene unclear. This CDR3 is built from 15 residues. Per the germline V gene, CDR1 is ENHRY and CDR2 is SYGVKD. V was trimmed by 1 base and J by 4 bases, leaving 14 bases between them. The CDR3 sequence: CAISEWAGRGYEQYF. DNA for the CDR3: TGTGCCATCAGTGAGTGGGCAGGTAGAGGATACGAGCAGTACTTC.

The V and J genes are TRBV5-4 and TRBJ1-2; D is perhaps TRBD1 (6 bases). Germline values: CDR1 SGHNT, CDR2 YYREEE (reference sequence). CDR3 length equals 13 residues. Trimming removed 3 bases from V and 3 bases from J, with 9 bases in between. CDR3 coding DNA: TGTGCCAGCAGCTCAGCAGGGGACTATGGCTACACCTTC. Translating gives CASSSAGDYGYTF.

CDR3 loop: CASSRTSGGGPGELFF. In DNA form, the CDR3 reads TGTGCCAGCAGCCGGACTAGCGGGGGGGGCCCAGGGGAGCTGTTTTTT. The J gene is TRBJ2-2, the V gene TRBV2; the match to TRBD2 covers 15 bases. CDR1 and CDR2 (germline): SNHLY, FYNNEI. The CDR3 extends over 16 amino acids. Trimming at V came to 6 bases and at J to 8 bases, leaving 7 bases not matched to a gene.

The chain carries TRBV10-1 and TRBJ1-1; D gene uncertain. CDR3 size: 13 residues. Trimming shortened V by 6 bases and J by 4 bases, and 12 bases separated the two germline ends. CDR1 WNHNN and CDR2 SYGVQD come from the germline V gene (reference sequence). The CDR3 DNA reads as TGCGCCAGCAGAGGAGCCGCGAGCACTGAAGCTTTCTTT. Protein sequence: CASRGAASTEAFF.

This clone has only one observation. This sequence joins TRBV28 and TRBJ1-5; 7 nucleotides line up with TRBD1. Trimming took 11 bases from V and 3 from J; bases not matched to a gene: 7. The germline CDR1 and CDR2 sequences are MDHEN and SYDVKM. CDR3 size: 13 residues. CDR3 loop: CAGNRGFNQPQHF. The CDR3 region has the DNA TGTGCCGGAAACAGGGGTTTCAATCAGCCCCAGCATTTT.

This clone was picked up one time. The rearrangement joins TRBV7-9 to TRBJ2-3; D is perhaps TRBD1 or TRBD2 (5 bases each). Germline CDR1 is SEHNR and CDR2 is FQNEAQ (reference sequence). This CDR3 region has 15 residues. Trimming cost V 7 bases and J 4 bases, with 18 bases left between them. The CDR3 reads CASTPYGQGADTQYF. Written as DNA, the CDR3 is TGTGCCAGCACCCCTTACGGGCAGGGAGCAGATACGCAGTATTTT.

The gene calls are TRBV28 and TRBJ1-2; D possibly corresponds to TRBD1 (5 bases). Germline V gives CDR1 MDHEN, CDR2 SYDVKM. The V gene lost 5 bases and the J gene lost 8 bases, with 18 bases spanning the gap. The CDR3 has 14 amino acids. The CDR3 spells CASSLSPGGRGYTF. CDR3 in DNA: TGTGCCAGCAGTCTAAGTCCTGGGGGTAGGGGCTACACCTTC.

This clone was picked up one time. The chain employs TRBV4-3 and TRBJ2-1, with D perhaps TRBD2 (5 bases). The CDR3 runs to 15 residues. Trimming took off 1 base at V and 10 bases at J, with 17 bases between the two ends. The germline V gene has CDR1 LGHNA and CDR2 YSLEER. The CDR3 sequence: CASSQGSAALREQFF. DNA of the CDR3: TGCGCCAGCAGCCAAGGGTCAGCGGCCCTTCGGGAGCAGTTCTTC.

This clone was detected only once. The V call is TRBV6-1, the J call TRBJ2-1; maybe TRBD2 (6 bases). Germline V lookup: CDR1 MNHNS, CDR2 SASEGT. The CDR3 is made up of 15 amino acids. V was cut by 5 bases and J by 10 bases, with 21 bases left in between. This chain's CDR3 is CASSNETPGGGEQFF. CDR3 DNA sequence: TGTGCCAGCAGTAATGAGACTCCGGGTGGGGGGGAGCAGTTCTTC.

The chain carries TRBV6-5 and TRBJ2-3, with a weak D call TRBD2 (6 bases). Trimming removed 1 base from V and 6 bases from J, with 14 bases in between. This CDR3 has 15 residues. The germline CDR1 and CDR2 sequences are MNHEY and SVGAGI. Here the CDR3 DNA reads TGTGCCAGCAGTTACTTATCGGGAGACCGGGATACGCAGTATTTT. Amino acids: CASSYLSGDRDTQYF.

The rearrangement joins TRBV6-1 to TRBJ1-2, with 9 positions matching TRBD1. Germline assignment: CDR1 MNHNS and CDR2 SASEGT. The V and J ends lost 1 base and 7 bases, in that order; junction bases with no gene match: 4. The CDR3 length is 14 residues. The CDR3 DNA reads TGTGCCAGCAGTGAAGACGGGACAGGGACTGGCTACACCTTC. It specifies CASSEDGTGTGYTF.

The chain employs TRBV27 and TRBJ2-7; 7 bases match TRBD2. CDR3 size: 13 residues. The V and J ends lost 6 bases and 6 bases, in that order; junction bases with no gene match: 8. The germline V gene has CDR1 MNHEY and CDR2 SMNVEV (reference sequence). Here the CDR3 DNA reads TGTGCCAGCAGGGGTGCGGGGGTCACCGAGCAGTACTTC. As protein: CASRGAGVTEQYF.

This clone was seen once. Other DNA sequences within the sample encode an identical CDR3. The chain combines TRBV7-9 with TRBJ2-7; 9 bases are a match to TRBD1. The CDR3 consists of 14 residues. V was clipped by 5 bases and J by 3 bases; unmatched bases: 5. Germline CDR1 and CDR2: SEHNR and FQNEAQ (reference sequence). CDR3 loop: CASSPGQGYYEQYF. DNA of the CDR3: TGTGCCAGCAGCCCGGGACAGGGTTACTACGAGCAGTACTTC.

The V call is TRBV6-1, the J call TRBJ1-2, with D uncertain. Trimming pared 2 bases from V and 7 bases from J, leaving 8 bases between. Germline assignment: CDR1 MNHNS and CDR2 SASEGT. The CDR3 totals 12 residues. CDR3 sequence reads: CASSERIFGYTF. DNA for the CDR3: TGTGCCAGCAGTGAACGGATTTTTGGCTACACCTTC.

This clone has just a few counts. This chain joins TRBV30 and TRBJ1-5; tentative D call: TRBD1 (5 bases). The CDR3 totals 15 residues. Germline CDR1 and CDR2: GTSNPN and SVGIG (reference sequence). Trimming left V 0 bases short and J 2 bases short, with 11 bases between. CDR3 nucleotides: TGTGCCTGGAGTGTATCTGGGGGAGGCAATCAGCCCCAGCATTTT. Translating it yields CAWSVSGGGNQPQHF. Complete variable domain (other parts from reference TRBV30 and TRBJ1-5): SQTIHQWPATLVQPVGSPLSLECTVEGTSNPNLYWYRQAAGRGLQLLFYSVGIGQISSEVPQNLSASRPQDRQFILSSKKLLLSDSGFYLCAWSVSGGGNQPQHFGDGTRLSIL.

V and J are TRBV27 and TRBJ2-1, with 10 bases that match TRBD2. CDR1 and CDR2 (germline): MNHEY, SMNVEV (reference sequence). V gave up 5 bases and J gave up 4 bases; unmatched junction bases: 5. This CDR3 contains 15 residues. In nucleotides, the CDR3 is TGTGCCAGCAGTACCGAGCGGGGGGGGTACAATGAGCAGTTCTTC. Amino acids: CASSTERGGYNEQFF.

The chain combines TRBV19 with TRBJ2-2; D is perhaps TRBD1 (5 bases). V lost 4 bases to trimming and J lost 7 bases, with 13 bases between them. The germline CDR1 and CDR2 sequences are LNHDA and SQIVND (reference sequence). The CDR3 is 14 amino acids. The CDR3 DNA reads as TGTGCCAGTAGTAACAGGACCTTGATCGGGGAGCTGTTTTTT. This sequence encodes CASSNRTLIGELFF. Drawing the rest from reference TRBV19 and TRBJ2-2, the complete variable domain is DGGITQSPKYLFRKEGQNVTLSCEQNLNHDAMYWYRQDPGQGLRLIYYSQIVNDFQKGDIAEGYSVSREKKESFPLTVTSAQKNPTAFYLCASSNRTLIGELFFGEGSRLTVL.

This clone appeared a few times. The chain links TRBV6-5 to TRBJ1-5, with a tentative D call TRBD1 (5 bases). V was trimmed by 7 bases and J by 7 bases, leaving 11 bases between them. Germline CDR1 is MNHEY and CDR2 is SVGAGI. The CDR3 is made up of 12 amino acids. The CDR3 protein is CASNTQGQPQHF. For the CDR3, the DNA is TGTGCCAGCAACACCCAGGGCCAGCCCCAGCATTTT.

This chain joins TRBV4-3 and TRBJ2-6; 7 nucleotides align to TRBD1. Germline V gives CDR1 LGHNA, CDR2 YSLEER. The CDR3 is 18 residues long. V trimming: 3 bases; J trimming: 0 bases; junction bases outside the gene matches: 8. The CDR3 sequence: CASSQGRDSLSGANVLTF. Written as DNA, the CDR3 is TGCGCCAGCAGCCAGGGCCGGGACAGCCTCTCTGGGGCCAACGTCCTGACTTTC.

The J gene is TRBJ2-3, the V gene TRBV6-1; D is possibly TRBD2 (5 bases). Germline V lookup: CDR1 MNHNS, CDR2 SASEGT. The CDR3 length is 14 residues. Trimming left V 6 bases short and J 1 base short, with 11 bases between. The CDR3 loop is CASSNLGGTDTQYF. The CDR3 DNA follows: TGTGCCAGCAGCAACCTCGGGGGCACAGATACGCAGTATTTT.